Below, 27 T cell receptor beta chains from the same sample are listed, as sequenced in a study of cytomegalovirus exposure and HLA in healthy donors. 60 Vbeta and 13 Jbeta primers were used in PCR. Profiling relied on immunoSEQ multiplex PCR, and the TCRdb table lists in-frame clones only, not all of them. The table records some 30,000 clones, 85% to 90% of them present only once. Sequenced: PBMCs. These receptor sequences come from a boy aged 10-17 years in good health and CMV-seronegative.

This chain joins TRBV7-9 and TRBJ1-5; D might be TRBD1 (6 bases). CDR3 length: 13 amino acids. Per the germline V gene, CDR1 is SEHNR and CDR2 is FQNEAQ (reference sequence). V shed 1 base and J shed 5 bases, with 6 bases lying between them. The CDR3 nucleotides are TGTGCCAGCAGCTTAGGGACAGATCAGCCCCAGCATTTT. Protein: CASSLGTDQPQHF. The whole variable domain, filled in from reference TRBV7-9 and TRBJ1-5, reads DTGVSQNPRHKITKRGQNVTFRCDPISEHNRLYWYRQTLGQGPEFLTYFQNEAQLEKSRLLSDRFSAERPKGSFSTLEIQRTEQGDSAMYLCASSLGTDQPQHFGDGTRLSIL.

A few counts support this clone. The chain combines TRBV25-1 with TRBJ1-3, with TRBD1 as a possible D gene (5 bases). Germline loops: CDR1 MGHDK, CDR2 SYGVNS. Trimming pared 3 bases from V and 1 base from J, leaving 13 bases between. The CDR3 is 16 amino acids. CDR3 region: CASSDRGLYSGNTIYF. In DNA form, the CDR3 reads TGTGCCAGCAGTGATCGGGGGTTATATTCTGGAAACACCATATATTTT.

This rearrangement joins TRBV9 to TRBJ1-3, with unresolved D. V was shortened by 4 bases and J by 7 bases, with 12 bases between the two germline ends. CDR1 and CDR2 (germline): SGDLS, YYNGEE. CDR3 size: 13 residues. The CDR3 region is CASSPFTGNTIYF. CDR3 nucleotide sequence: TGTGCCAGCAGCCCTTTTACGGGGAACACCATATATTTT.

This clone was counted a few times. The J gene is TRBJ1-4, the V gene TRBV19; no reliable D call. The CDR3 has 12 residues. Looked up from germline, CDR1 is LNHDA and CDR2 is SQIVND (reference sequence). Trimming shortened V by 10 bases and J by 5 bases, and 11 bases separated the two germline ends. The CDR3 DNA reads as TGTGCCATGGCAGGCCTCAATGAAAAACTGTTTTTT. The encoded protein is CAMAGLNEKLFF.

By frequency in the sample, this clone is medium-sized. The rearrangement links TRBV10-1 to TRBJ1-3; D perhaps matches TRBD1 (5 bases). Germline assignment: CDR1 WNHNN and CDR2 SYGVQD (reference sequence). V gave up 2 bases and J gave up 3 bases, with 20 bases separating them. The CDR3 totals 18 residues. The CDR3 nucleotides are TGCGCCAGCAGTGAGCCCAAATCCCCTCAGGGTTATGGAAACACCATATATTTT. It encodes CASSEPKSPQGYGNTIYF.

The chain's CDR3 is CAISTINAGTGAYEQYF. DNA for the CDR3: TGTGCCATCAGCACTATAAATGCCGGGACAGGGGCCTACGAGCAGTACTTC. The rearrangement links TRBV10-3 to TRBJ2-7, with TRBD1 matching over 10 bases. V lost 6 bases to trimming and J lost 2 bases; unmatched junction nucleotides: 13. The length of the CDR3 is 17 residues. The V gene's germline CDR1 is ENHRY and CDR2 SYGVKD.

The genes are TRBV28 and TRBJ2-7; 8 nucleotides line up with TRBD1. The CDR3 consists of 14 residues. V was clipped by 5 bases and J by 0 bases; unmatched bases: 3. Germline assignment: CDR1 MDHEN and CDR2 SYDVKM. CDR3 sequence: CASSRTGSSYEQYF. CDR3 sequence (DNA): TGTGCCAGCAGTCGGACAGGGAGCTCCTACGAGCAGTACTTC.

The chain combines TRBV5-1 with TRBJ1-2; the match to TRBD1 covers 7 bases. The CDR3 is 14 residues long. J gave up 1 base and V 4 bases, and 4 bases lay outside the gene matches. The germline CDR1 and CDR2 sequences are SGHRS and YFSETQ. CDR3 nucleotide sequence: TGCGCCAGCAGCCAAGACAGGGATAACTATGGCTACACCTTC. Translated, it gives CASSQDRDNYGYTF.

CDR3 loop: CAISEPGTYEQYF. The CDR3 nucleotides read TGTGCCATCAGTGAACCAGGGACCTACGAGCAGTACTTC. The genes are TRBV10-3 and TRBJ2-7; TRBD1 might be the D (5 bases). The CDR3 extends over 13 amino acids. V lost 3 bases, J lost 2 bases, and 8 bases lay in between. CDR1 is ENHRY, CDR2 SYGVKD, per germline.

The chain has TRBV27 and TRBJ1-5; D gene uncertain. Germline loops: CDR1 MNHEY, CDR2 SMNVEV (reference sequence). V lost 2 bases, J lost 6 bases, and 8 bases lay in between. The length of the CDR3 is 13 residues. CDR3 nucleotides: TGTGCCAGCAGTTTAGAGGGCCCTCAGCCCCAGCATTTT. Amino acid sequence: CASSLEGPQPQHF.

The chain uses TRBV5-1 and TRBJ2-7; 8 bases fit TRBD1. The CDR3 covers 16 residues. V was pared by 4 bases and J by 5 bases, with 14 bases of the junction left unmatched. Germline V gives CDR1 SGHRS, CDR2 YFSETQ. CDR3 loop: CASSPRTGGVSHEQYF. CDR3 DNA sequence: TGCGCCAGCAGCCCGCGAACAGGGGGAGTTTCCCACGAGCAGTACTTC.

The rearrangement uses TRBV5-6 and TRBJ1-2, with 7 nucleotides matching TRBD1. V trimming: 3 bases; J trimming: 3 bases; junction bases outside the gene matches: 5. The CDR3 covers 14 residues. Germline CDR1 SGHDT, CDR2 YYEEEE. CDR3: CASSWGQSDYGYTF. DNA for the CDR3: TGTGCCAGCAGCTGGGGACAGTCCGACTATGGCTACACCTTC.

The chain joins TRBV6-1 to TRBJ1-4; 7 bases agree with TRBD1. V gave up 7 bases and J gave up 4 bases; unmatched junction bases: 3. From germline, CDR1 is MNHNS and CDR2 SASEGT. The CDR3 length is 13 residues. The CDR3: CASTGTVNEKLFF. In nucleotides, the CDR3 is TGTGCCAGCACAGGGACAGTTAATGAAAAACTGTTTTTT.

The chain carries TRBV29-1 and TRBJ2-2; 11 nucleotides agree with TRBD2. The CDR3 runs to 16 residues. V gave up 6 bases and J gave up 4 bases; unmatched junction bases: 10. CDR1 is SQVTM and CDR2 is ANQGSEA in the germline V gene. In nucleotides, the CDR3 is TGCAGCGTGGGGGCTAGCGGGGGGTCTTCCACCGGGGAGCTGTTTTTT. The encoded protein is CSVGASGGSSTGELFF.

The chain couples TRBV6-1 to TRBJ2-2; D perhaps matches TRBD1 (6 bases). The germline V gene encodes CDR1 MNHNS and CDR2 SASEGT. The length of the CDR3 is 12 residues. Trimming stripped 11 bases from V and 7 bases from J, with 14 bases between. In DNA form, the CDR3 reads TGTGCCGGCCACCTACAGGGCGGGGAGCTGTTTTTT. It yields the protein CAGHLQGGELFF.

The chain links TRBV18 to TRBJ1-2, with 7 positions matching TRBD1. With 4 bases clipped from V and 3 bases from J, the junction kept 2 bases outside the gene matches. Germline values: CDR1 KGHSH, CDR2 LQKENI. The CDR3 is 13 residues long. The CDR3 DNA reads as TGTGCCAGCTCACGCGGGACAGACTATGGCTACACCTTC. Its translation: CASSRGTDYGYTF.

This clone occurred a few times. CDR3 residues: CASSPNSEKLFF. The CDR3 nucleotides are TGTGCCAGCAGTCCAAACAGTGAAAAACTGTTTTTT. This rearrangement joins TRBV6-5 to TRBJ1-4, with no clear D. The CDR3 is made up of 12 amino acids. In germline, CDR1 is MNHEY, CDR2 SVGAGI. V shed 5 bases and J shed 7 bases, with 8 bases lying between them.

The rearrangement joins TRBV6-1 to TRBJ1-4, with D unclear. The CDR3 is 16 residues long. Between the trimmed V and J ends, which lost 8 bases and 1 base, there was a span of 17 bases. Germline CDR1 reads MNHNS; CDR2 reads SASEGT. CDR3 DNA: TGTGCCAGCGGTGGGATAGTGACTCGAACTAATGAAAAACTGTTTTTT. Its translation is CASGGIVTRTNEKLFF.

The rearrangement links TRBV6-1 to TRBJ2-7; the D is unclear. The V end was cut by 8 bases, the J end by 1 base, with 12 bases between. The CDR3 runs 13 residues. Per the germline V gene, CDR1 is MNHNS and CDR2 is SASEGT. CDR3 nucleotides: TGTGCCAGCTCTTTGACGGGTTCCTACGAGCAGTACTTC. Protein product: CASSLTGSYEQYF.

The CDR3: CASSGLGGPYNEQFF. The CDR3 DNA is TGTGCCAGCAGTGGTTTGGGGGGACCCTACAATGAGCAGTTCTTC. The chain couples TRBV2 to TRBJ2-1; a weak D match, TRBD2 (6 bases). Germline V gives CDR1 SNHLY, CDR2 FYNNEI. The CDR3 totals 15 residues. The V and J ends lost 4 bases and 2 bases respectively, with 12 bases between them.

This chain links TRBV4-1 with TRBJ2-5; D not resolved. The germline V gene has CDR1 MGHRA and CDR2 YSYEKL. V lost 0 bases and J lost 0, with 8 bases in between. This CDR3 comprises 15 residues. CDR3 sequence reads: CASSQDPAYQETQYF. CDR3 sequence (DNA): TGCGCCAGCAGCCAAGATCCAGCGTACCAAGAGACCCAGTACTTC.

The chain is built from TRBV5-1 and TRBJ2-5, with 8 positions matching TRBD1. The J call is doubtful: the DNA matches TRBJ2-7 better. Germline loops: CDR1 SGHRS, CDR2 YFSETQ. The CDR3 has 15 residues. CDR3 sequence: CASSLRQGSAYEQYF. As DNA, the CDR3 is TGCGCCAGCAGCCTCCGACAGGGGTCGGCCTACGAGCAGTACTTC.

The count of this clone is one. The chain uses TRBV27 and TRBJ1-2; D is uncertain. Germline CDR1 MNHEY, CDR2 SMNVEV (reference sequence). V lost 2 bases and J 5 bases, leaving 6 bases between the germline ends. This CDR3 has 12 amino acids. The CDR3 sequence: CASSLSGYGYTF. In nucleotides, the CDR3 is TGTGCCAGCAGTTTAAGCGGTTATGGCTACACCTTC.

The genes are TRBV4-1 and TRBJ2-1, with 8 bases matching TRBD2. Germline V CDR1 and CDR2: MGHRA, YSYEKL. CDR3 length: 15 residues. Trimming took 4 bases from V and 6 from J; bases not matched to a gene: 8. CDR3 bases: TGCGCCAGCAGCCTGGGACCCGGGGGGGCCAATGAGCAGTTCTTC. It specifies CASSLGPGGANEQFF.

CDR3 loop: CATSSRGLDTEAFF. In nucleotides, the CDR3 is TGTGCCACCAGCAGCCGAGGGTTGGACACTGAAGCTTTCTTT. The chain combines TRBV15 with TRBJ1-1; D is undetermined. The CDR3 totals 14 residues. Germline V lookup: CDR1 LNHNV, CDR2 YYDKDF (reference sequence). Trimming shortened V by 3 bases and J by 3 bases, and 11 bases separated the two germline ends.

The J gene is TRBJ1-2, the V gene TRBV11-2; 7 bases agree with TRBD1. V trimming: 5 bases; J trimming: 10 bases; junction bases outside the gene matches: 16. The CDR3 covers 15 residues. CDR1 and CDR2 (germline): SGHAT, FQNNGV. In DNA form, the CDR3 reads TGTGCCAGCAGCCAACACCCCGGACAGGAACCTGTCTACACCTTC. This gives the protein CASSQHPGQEPVYTF.

The rearrangement links TRBV5-1 to TRBJ1-4; D gene unclear. The CDR3 has 14 residues. V was trimmed by 3 bases and J by 0 bases, leaving 6 bases between them. The germline gives CDR1 SGHRS, CDR2 YFSETQ. The CDR3 spells CASSYAATNEKLFF. As DNA, the CDR3 is TGCGCCAGCAGCTACGCAGCAACTAATGAAAAACTGTTTTTT. Variable domain in full (rest from reference TRBV5-1 and TRBJ1-4): KAGVTQTPRYLIKTRGQQVTLSCSPISGHRSVSWYQQTPGQGLQFLFEYFSETQRNKGNFPGRFSGRQFSNSRSEMNVSTLELGDSALYLCASSYAATNEKLFFGSGTQLSVL.